The 2 T cell receptor beta chains below come from one sample, sequenced in a study of cytomegalovirus exposure and HLA in healthy donors (dated by TCRdb to about 2017). The library relied on the immunoSEQ multiplex PCR assay. A mixture of 60 forward primers for TCR Vbeta segments and 13 reverse primers for TCR Jbeta segments was used in the multiplex PCR. Here the immuneACCESS table is served through TCRdb, limited to in-frame sequences with V and J called. Missing clones are a known gap in these copies; in checked studies unresolved V genes cover under half, and the rest lacks a known reason. This sample holds a few hundred thousand clones; under 90% were observed only once. Of the sample, over 0.3% falls within the top ten clones. Sample: PBMCs. The receptor set was obtained from a girl aged 2-10 years in good health and CMV-seronegative.

The sample holds a few counts of this clone. The rearrangement joins TRBV4-2 to TRBJ1-6; weak D call: TRBD1 (6 bases). The CDR3 has 20 residues. V lost 0 bases and J 13 bases, leaving 31 bases between the germline ends. Germline-derived CDR1 and CDR2 are LGHNA and YNFKEQ. The CDR3 region has the DNA TGTGCCAGCAGCCAAGAATCCGGGGGGCTGATGGTGGGCAAATTCTGGCCCCTCCACTTT. Protein: CASSQESGGLMVGKFWPLHF.

The J gene is TRBJ2-2, the V gene TRBV5-1; 7 bases map to TRBD1. The length of the CDR3 is 15 residues. Germline V gene lookup returns CDR1 SGHRS and CDR2 YFSETQ. J gave up 4 bases and V 3 bases, and 6 bases lay outside the gene matches. The CDR3 nucleotides read TGCGCCAGCAGCTCAGGGGGTGGTCTCACCGGGGAGCTGTTTTTT. This gives the protein CASSSGGGLTGELFF.